This note documents a single T cell receptor (beta chain) sequence. Its antigen is currently unknown. The assay that was used to sequence DNA from cultured CD4+ T cells was the Oncomine TCR Beta short-read assay. TCRdb processed the PCR reads anew with MiXCR; each CDR3 protein has one entry. The data show under 20,000 distinct CDR3 sequences, with about 56% seen just once and around a sixth held by the top ten. The data derive from a study of vaccination and CD4 T cells after COVID-19. Turning to the study itself: The convalescent group had six males, four females, seven Caucasians, two Asians, one multiracial. Stimuli were overlapping spike peptide pools of SARS-CoV-2 and three common cold coronaviruses (HCoV-NL63, HCoV-OC43, HCoV-229E). Findings and limits, study-wide: Post-infection sampling omitted early timepoints and covered relatively few convalescent patients.

This CDR3 spans 14 amino acids. CDR1 and CDR2 from the germline V gene are DFQATT and SNEGSKA (reference sequence). The junction had 1 base not matched to a gene; V was cut back by 1 base and J by 3 bases. Treatment defined: approximately 11-day PBMC culture with coronavirus spike peptide pools or control peptides (ViraFEST assay). Culture conditions combined roughly 2 million PBMCs per well with 9 to 10 IU/ml IL-2 and roughly 9.1 ug/ml peptide pools. V and J are TRBV20-1 and TRBJ2-1; 9 bases agree with TRBD1. This TCR came from a human donor who had recovered from COVID-19. The specimen was CD4+ T cells from blood, cultured in vitro, collected before SARS-CoV-2 vaccination. In DNA form, the CDR3 reads TGCAGTGCTAGAGTGGACAGGGGCTACAATGAGCAGTTCTTC. Residues: CSARVDRGYNEQFF.